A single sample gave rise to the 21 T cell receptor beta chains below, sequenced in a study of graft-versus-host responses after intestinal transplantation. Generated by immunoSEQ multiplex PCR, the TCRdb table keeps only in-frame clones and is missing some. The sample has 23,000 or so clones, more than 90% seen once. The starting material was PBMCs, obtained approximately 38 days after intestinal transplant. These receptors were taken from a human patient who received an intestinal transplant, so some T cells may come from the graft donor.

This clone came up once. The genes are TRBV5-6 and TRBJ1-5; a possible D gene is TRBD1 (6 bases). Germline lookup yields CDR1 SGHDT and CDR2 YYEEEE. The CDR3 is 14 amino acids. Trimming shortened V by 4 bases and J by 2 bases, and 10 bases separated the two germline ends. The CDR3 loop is CASSGGAGNQPQHF. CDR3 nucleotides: TGTGCCAGCAGCGGGGGGGCCGGCAATCAGCCCCAGCATTTT.

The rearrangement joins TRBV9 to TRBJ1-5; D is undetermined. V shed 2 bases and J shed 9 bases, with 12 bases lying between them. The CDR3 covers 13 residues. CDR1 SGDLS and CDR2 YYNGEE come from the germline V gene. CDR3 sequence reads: CASSVWSDGPQHF. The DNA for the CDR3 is TGTGCCAGCAGCGTGTGGTCGGACGGGCCCCAGCATTTT.

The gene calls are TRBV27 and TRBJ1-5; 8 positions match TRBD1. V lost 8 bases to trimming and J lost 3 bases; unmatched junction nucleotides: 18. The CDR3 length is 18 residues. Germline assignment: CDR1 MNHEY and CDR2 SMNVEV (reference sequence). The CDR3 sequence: CASPIAPRTGINNQPQHF. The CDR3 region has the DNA TGTGCCAGCCCCATTGCCCCCAGGACAGGGATAAACAATCAGCCCCAGCATTTT.

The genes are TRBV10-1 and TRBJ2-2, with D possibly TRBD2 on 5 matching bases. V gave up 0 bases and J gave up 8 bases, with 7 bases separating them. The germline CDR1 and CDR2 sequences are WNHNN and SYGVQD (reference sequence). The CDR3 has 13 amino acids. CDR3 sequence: CASSESWRGELFF. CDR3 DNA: TGCGCCAGCAGTGAGTCTTGGAGGGGGGAGCTGTTTTTT.

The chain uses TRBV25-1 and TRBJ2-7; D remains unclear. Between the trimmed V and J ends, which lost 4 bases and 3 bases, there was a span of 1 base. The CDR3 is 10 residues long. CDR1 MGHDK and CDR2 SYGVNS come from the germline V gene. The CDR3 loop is CASSGYEQYF. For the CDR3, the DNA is TGTGCCAGCAGTGGCTACGAGCAGTACTTC.

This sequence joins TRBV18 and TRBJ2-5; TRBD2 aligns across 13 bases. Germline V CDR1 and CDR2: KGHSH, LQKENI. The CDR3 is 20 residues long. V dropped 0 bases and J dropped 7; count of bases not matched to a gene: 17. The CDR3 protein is CASSPPPRGPGLAGVATQYF. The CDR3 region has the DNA TGTGCCAGCTCACCACCACCCAGGGGGCCCGGACTAGCGGGAGTGGCGACCCAGTACTTC. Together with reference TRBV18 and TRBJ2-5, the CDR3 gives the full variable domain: NAGVMQNPRHLVRRRGQEARLRCSPMKGHSHVYWYRQLPEEGLKFMVYLQKENIIDESGMPKERFSAEFPKEGPSILRIQQVVRGDSAAYFCASSPPPRGPGLAGVATQYFGPGTRLLVL.

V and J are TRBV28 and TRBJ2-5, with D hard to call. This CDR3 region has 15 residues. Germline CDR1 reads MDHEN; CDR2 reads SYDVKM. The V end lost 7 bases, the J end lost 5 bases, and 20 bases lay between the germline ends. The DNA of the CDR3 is TGTGCCAGCAAGGGTATAGCTCAGAATATGGAGACCCAGTACTTC. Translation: CASKGIAQNMETQYF.

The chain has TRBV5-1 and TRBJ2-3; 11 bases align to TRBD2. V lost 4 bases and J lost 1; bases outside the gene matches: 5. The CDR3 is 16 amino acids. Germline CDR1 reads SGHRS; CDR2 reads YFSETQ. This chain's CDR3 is CASSPLAGGGTDTQYF. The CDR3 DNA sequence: TGCGCCAGCAGCCCGTTAGCGGGAGGGGGCACAGATACGCAGTATTTT.

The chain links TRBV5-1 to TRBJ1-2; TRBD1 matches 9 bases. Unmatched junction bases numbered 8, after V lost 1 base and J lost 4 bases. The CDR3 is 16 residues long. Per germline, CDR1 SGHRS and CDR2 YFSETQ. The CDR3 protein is CASSLLGQGRPYGYTF. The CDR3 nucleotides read TGCGCCAGCAGCTTGCTGGGACAGGGCCGCCCCTATGGCTACACCTTC.

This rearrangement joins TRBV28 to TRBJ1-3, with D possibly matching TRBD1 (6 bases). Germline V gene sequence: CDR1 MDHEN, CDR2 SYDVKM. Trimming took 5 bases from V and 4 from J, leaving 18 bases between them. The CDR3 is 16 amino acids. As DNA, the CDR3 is TGTGCCAGCAGTATCCTACCCGCAGACAGGGGAAACACCATATATTTT. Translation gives CASSILPADRGNTIYF. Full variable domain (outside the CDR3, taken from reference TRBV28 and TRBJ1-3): DVKVTQSSRYLVKRTGEKVFLECVQDMDHENMFWYRQDPGLGLRLIYFSYDVKMKEKGDIPEGYSVSREKKERFSLILESASTNQTSMYLCASSILPADRGNTIYFGEGSWLTVV.

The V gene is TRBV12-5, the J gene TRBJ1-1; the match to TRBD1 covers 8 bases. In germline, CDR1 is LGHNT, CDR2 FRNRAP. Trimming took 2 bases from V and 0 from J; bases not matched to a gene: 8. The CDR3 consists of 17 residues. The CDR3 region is CASGLTRTGMMNTEAFF. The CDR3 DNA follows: TGTGCTAGTGGTTTGACGCGGACAGGGATGATGAACACTGAAGCTTTCTTT. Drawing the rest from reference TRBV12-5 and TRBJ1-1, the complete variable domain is DARVTQTPRHKVTEMGQEVTMRCQPILGHNTVFWYRQTMMQGLELLAYFRNRAPLDDSGMPKDRFSAEMPDATLATLKIQPSEPRDSAVYFCASGLTRTGMMNTEAFFGQGTRLTVV.

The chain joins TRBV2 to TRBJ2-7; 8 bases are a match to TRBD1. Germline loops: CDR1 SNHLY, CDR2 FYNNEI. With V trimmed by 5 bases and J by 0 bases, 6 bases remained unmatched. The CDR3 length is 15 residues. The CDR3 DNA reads TGTGCCAGCAGTACCACCGGGACAGGCTCCTACGAGCAGTACTTC. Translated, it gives CASSTTGTGSYEQYF.

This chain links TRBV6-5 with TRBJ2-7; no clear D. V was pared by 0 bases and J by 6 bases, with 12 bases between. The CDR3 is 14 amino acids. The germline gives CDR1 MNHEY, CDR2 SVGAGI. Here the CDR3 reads CASSYSLSPVEQYF. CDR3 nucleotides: TGTGCCAGCAGTTACTCGCTTTCACCCGTCGAGCAGTACTTC.

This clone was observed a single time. The CDR3 loop is CASSRASGRAVTDTQYF. Here the CDR3 DNA reads TGCGCCAGCAGCCGCGCTAGCGGGAGGGCCGTCACAGATACGCAGTATTTT. The V call is TRBV4-1, the J call TRBJ2-3, with TRBD2 identical over 12 bases. J lost 2 bases, V lost 4 bases, and 7 bases had no gene match. Looked up from germline, CDR1 is MGHRA and CDR2 is YSYEKL. The CDR3 totals 17 residues.

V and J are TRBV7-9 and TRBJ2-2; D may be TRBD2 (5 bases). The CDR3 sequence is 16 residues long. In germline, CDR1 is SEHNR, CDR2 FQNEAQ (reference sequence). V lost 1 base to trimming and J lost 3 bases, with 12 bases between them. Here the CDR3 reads CASSLGIEDYTGELFF. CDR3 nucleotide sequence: TGTGCCAGCAGCTTAGGAATAGAGGACTACACCGGGGAGCTGTTTTTT.

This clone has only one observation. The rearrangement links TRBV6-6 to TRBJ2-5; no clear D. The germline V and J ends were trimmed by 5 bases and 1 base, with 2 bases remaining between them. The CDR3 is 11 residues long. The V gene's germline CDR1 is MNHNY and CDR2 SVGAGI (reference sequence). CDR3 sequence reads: CASSRQETQYF. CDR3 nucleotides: TGTGCCAGCAGTCGCCAAGAGACCCAGTACTTC.

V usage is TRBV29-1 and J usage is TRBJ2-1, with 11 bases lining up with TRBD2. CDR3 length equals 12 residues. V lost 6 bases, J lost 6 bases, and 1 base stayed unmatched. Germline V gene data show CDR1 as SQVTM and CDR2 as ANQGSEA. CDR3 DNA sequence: TGCAGCGTCGGGACTAGCGGCAATGAGCAGTTCTTC. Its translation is CSVGTSGNEQFF.

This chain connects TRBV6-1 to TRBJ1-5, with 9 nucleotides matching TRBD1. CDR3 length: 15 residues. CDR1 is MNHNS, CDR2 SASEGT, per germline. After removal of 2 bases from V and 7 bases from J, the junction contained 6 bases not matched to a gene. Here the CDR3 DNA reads TGTGCCAGCAGTGAAAGAGGGACAGGGAGACAGCCCCAGCATTTT. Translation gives CASSERGTGRQPQHF.

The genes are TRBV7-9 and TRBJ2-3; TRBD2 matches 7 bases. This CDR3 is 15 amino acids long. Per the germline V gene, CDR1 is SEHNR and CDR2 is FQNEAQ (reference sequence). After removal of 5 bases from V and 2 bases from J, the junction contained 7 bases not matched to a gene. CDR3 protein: CASSTSGAYTDTQYF. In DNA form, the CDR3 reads TGTGCCAGCAGCACAAGCGGGGCTTACACAGATACGCAGTATTTT. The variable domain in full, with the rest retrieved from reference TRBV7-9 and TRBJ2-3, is DTGVSQNPRHKITKRGQNVTFRCDPISEHNRLYWYRQTLGQGPEFLTYFQNEAQLEKSRLLSDRFSAERPKGSFSTLEIQRTEQGDSAMYLCASSTSGAYTDTQYFGPGTRLTVL.

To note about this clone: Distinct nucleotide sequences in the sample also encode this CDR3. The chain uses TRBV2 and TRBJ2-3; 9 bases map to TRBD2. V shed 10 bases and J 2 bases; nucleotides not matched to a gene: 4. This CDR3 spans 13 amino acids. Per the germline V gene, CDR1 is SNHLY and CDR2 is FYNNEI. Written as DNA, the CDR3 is TGTGCCACCTGGACTAGCGACACAGATACGCAGTATTTT. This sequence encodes CATWTSDTDTQYF.

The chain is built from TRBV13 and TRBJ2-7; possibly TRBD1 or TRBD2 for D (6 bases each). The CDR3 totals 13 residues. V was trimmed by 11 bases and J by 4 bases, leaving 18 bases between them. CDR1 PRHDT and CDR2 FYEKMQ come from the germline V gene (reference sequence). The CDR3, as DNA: TGTGCCGGAGGGGGTACGGGCAGATACGAGCAGTACTTC. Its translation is CAGGGTGRYEQYF.